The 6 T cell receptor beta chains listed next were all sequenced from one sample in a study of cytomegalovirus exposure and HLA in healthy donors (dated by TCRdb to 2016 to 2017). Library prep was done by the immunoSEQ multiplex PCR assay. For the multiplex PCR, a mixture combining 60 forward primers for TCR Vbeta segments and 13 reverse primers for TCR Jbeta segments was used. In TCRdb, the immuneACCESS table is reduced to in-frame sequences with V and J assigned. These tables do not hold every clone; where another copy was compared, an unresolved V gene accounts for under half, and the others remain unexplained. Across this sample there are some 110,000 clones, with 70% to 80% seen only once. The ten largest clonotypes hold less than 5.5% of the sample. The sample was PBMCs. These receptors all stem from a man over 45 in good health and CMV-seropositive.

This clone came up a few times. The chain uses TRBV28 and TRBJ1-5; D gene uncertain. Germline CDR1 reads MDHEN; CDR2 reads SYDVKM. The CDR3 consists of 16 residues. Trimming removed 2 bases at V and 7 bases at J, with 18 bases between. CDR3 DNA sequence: TGTGCCAGCAGTTTACGCCGGGGAGGGTCGGGACAGCCCCAGCATTTT. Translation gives CASSLRRGGSGQPQHF.

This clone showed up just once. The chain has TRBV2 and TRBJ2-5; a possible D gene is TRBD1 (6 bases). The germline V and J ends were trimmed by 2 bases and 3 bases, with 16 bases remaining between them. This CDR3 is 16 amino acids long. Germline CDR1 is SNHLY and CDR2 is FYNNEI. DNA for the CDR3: TGTGCCAGCAGTGAATGGGCCCAGGGGCTCAAAGAGACCCAGTACTTC. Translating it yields CASSEWAQGLKETQYF.

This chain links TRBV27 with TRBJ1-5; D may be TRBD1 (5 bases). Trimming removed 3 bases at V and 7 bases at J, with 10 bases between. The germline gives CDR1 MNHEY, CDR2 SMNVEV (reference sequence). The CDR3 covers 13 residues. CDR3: CASSFGAGQPQHF. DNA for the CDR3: TGTGCCAGCAGTTTTGGGGCGGGGCAGCCCCAGCATTTT.

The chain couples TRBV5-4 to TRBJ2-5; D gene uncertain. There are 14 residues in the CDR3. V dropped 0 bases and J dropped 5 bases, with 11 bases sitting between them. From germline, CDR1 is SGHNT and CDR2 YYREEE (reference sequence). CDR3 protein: CASSLDLVEETQYF. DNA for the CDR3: TGTGCCAGCAGCTTGGATCTAGTTGAGGAGACCCAGTACTTC.

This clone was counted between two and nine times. The chain's CDR3 is CASSEGDINYGYTF. The DNA of the CDR3 is TGTGCCAGCAGTGAAGGGGACATCAACTATGGCTACACCTTC. This chain connects TRBV6-1 to TRBJ1-2, with D possibly TRBD1 on 6 matching bases. Germline CDR1 reads MNHNS; CDR2 reads SASEGT. The CDR3 is 14 residues long. V was shortened by 1 base and J by 2 bases, with 8 bases between the two germline ends.

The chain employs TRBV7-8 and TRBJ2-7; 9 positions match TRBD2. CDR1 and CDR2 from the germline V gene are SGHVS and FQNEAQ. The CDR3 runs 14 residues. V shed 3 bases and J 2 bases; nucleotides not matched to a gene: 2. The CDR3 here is CASSFSGRAYEQYF. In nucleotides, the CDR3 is TGTGCCAGCAGCTTTAGCGGGAGAGCCTACGAGCAGTACTTC.